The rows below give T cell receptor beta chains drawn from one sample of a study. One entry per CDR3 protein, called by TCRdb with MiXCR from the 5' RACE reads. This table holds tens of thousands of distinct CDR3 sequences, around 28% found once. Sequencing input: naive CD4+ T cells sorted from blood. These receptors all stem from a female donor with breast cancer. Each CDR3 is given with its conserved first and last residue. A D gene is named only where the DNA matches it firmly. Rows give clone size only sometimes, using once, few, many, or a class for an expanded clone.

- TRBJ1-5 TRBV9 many TGTGCCAGCAGCTTGGGGGGACGGCAGCCCCAGCATTTT CASSLGGRQPQHF
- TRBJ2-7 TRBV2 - TGTGCCAGCAGTGAACCCAGGGGCTCCTACGAGCAGTACTTC CASSEPRGSYEQYF
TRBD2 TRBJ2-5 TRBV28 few TGTGCCAGCAGTTTTCCATTAGGCGGGAGGAGGGAGACCCAGTACTTC CASSFPLGGRRETQYF
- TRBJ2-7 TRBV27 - TGTGCCAGCAGTCGGACGGCTTTCTACGAGCAGTACTTC CASSRTAFYEQYF
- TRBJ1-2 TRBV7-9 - TGTGCCAGCAGGGGAGGGGACAAGGAGGGATATGGCTACACCTTC CASRGGDKEGYGYTF
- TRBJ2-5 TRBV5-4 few TGTGCCAGCGGGCCGGGACCGGGAGAGACCCAGTACTTC CASGPGPGETQYF
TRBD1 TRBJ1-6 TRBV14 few TGTGCCAGCAGCCAAGGAGTCGGACAGGGAGGGTATTCACCCCTCCACTTT CASSQGVGQGGYSPLHF
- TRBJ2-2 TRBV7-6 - TGTGCCAGCAGCTTACAGCCCCACATGGGGGGCAGGACCGGGGAGCTGTTTTTT CASSLQPHMGGRTGELFF
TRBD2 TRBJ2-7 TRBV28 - TGTGCCAGCAGTTTGCCCTCTGGACTAGCCCAAGCCGACGAGCAGTACTTC CASSLPSGLAQADEQYF
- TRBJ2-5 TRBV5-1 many TGCGCCAGCAGCTTGGCCGGGGTTGCAGAGACCCAGTACTTC CASSLAGVAETQYF
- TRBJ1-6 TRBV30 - TGTGCCTGGTCCGGACCCATCGGCTCACCCCTCCACTTT CAWSGPIGSPLHF
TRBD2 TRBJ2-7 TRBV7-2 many TGTGCCAGCAGCTTAGTCCGACCCTGGGGGGGAACCTCCTACGAGCAGTACTTC CASSLVRPWGGTSYEQYF
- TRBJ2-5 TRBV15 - TGTGCCACCAGCAGAGATCCAGGGAAGCAAGAGACCCAGTACTTC CATSRDPGKQETQYF
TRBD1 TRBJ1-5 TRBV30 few TGTGCCTGGAGTGGACAGGGAGGGCAGCCCCAGCATTTT CAWSGQGGQPQHF
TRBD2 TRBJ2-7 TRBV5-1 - TGCGCCAGCAGCTTGGCTGGGGCTAGCGGCGAGCAGTACTTC CASSLAGASGEQYF
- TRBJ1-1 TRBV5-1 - TGCGCCAGCAGCCCCTCTGGGATGAACACTGAAGCTTTCTTT CASSPSGMNTEAFF
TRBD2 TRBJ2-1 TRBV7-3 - TGTGCCAGCAGCTTAACTAGCGGGAGATACAATGTTGAGCAGTTCTTC CASSLTSGRYNVEQFF
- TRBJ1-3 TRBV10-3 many TGTGCCATCAGTGGGGGTGGAAACACCATATATTTT CAISGGGNTIYF
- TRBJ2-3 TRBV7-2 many TGTGCCAGCAGCCGAATCACAGATACGCAGTATTTT CASSRITDTQYF
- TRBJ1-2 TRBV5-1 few TGCGCCAGCAGCACGACTAACTATGGCTACACCTTC CASSTTNYGYTF
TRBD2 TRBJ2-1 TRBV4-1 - TGCGCCAGCAGCCAAGTAGATCTCGGGCTAGCGGGACACAATGAGCAGTCCTTC CASSQVDLGLAGHNEQSF
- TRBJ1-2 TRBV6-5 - TGTGCCACGCAAAGAAGCGGGACTGACTATGGCTACACCTTC CATQRSGTDYGYTF
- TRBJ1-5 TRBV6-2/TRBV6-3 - TGTGCCAGCAGTTACGTCGGTCAGCCCCAGCATTTT CASSYVGQPQHF
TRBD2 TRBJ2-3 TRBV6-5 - TGTGCCAGCAGTTTTAGCGGGGGGGCGGTCACAGATACGCAGTATTTT CASSFSGGAVTDTQYF
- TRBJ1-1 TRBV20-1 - TGCAGTGCTTCCCCCATGAGTTCGAACACTGAAGCTTTCTTT CSASPMSSNTEAFF
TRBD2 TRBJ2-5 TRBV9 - TGTGCCAGCAGCCCAGCCGGGAGGGTGGCAGAGACCCGGTACTTC CASSPAGRVAETRYF
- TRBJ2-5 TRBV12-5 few TGTGCTAGTGGCTCTTTAGGGACCCAGTACTTC CASGSLGTQYF
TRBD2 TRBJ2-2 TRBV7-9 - TGTGCCAGCAGCGGACTAGCGGGAGGTTCCGGGGAGCTGTTTTTT CASSGLAGGSGELFF
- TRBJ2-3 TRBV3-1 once TGTGCCAGCAGCCAAGATTATAGCACAGATACGCAGTATTTT CASSQDYSTDTQYF
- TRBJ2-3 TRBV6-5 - TGTGCCAGCAGTTCTGACCCGGGGGAATCAGATACGCAGTATTTT CASSSDPGESDTQYF
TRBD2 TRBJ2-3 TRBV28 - TGTGCCAGCGGCCCTAGCGGGAGTAAGGATACGCAGTATTTT CASGPSGSKDTQYF
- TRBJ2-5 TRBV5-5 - TGTGCCGGCAGCTTTTCCGGCCAAAGTCGAGAGACCCAGTACTTC CAGSFSGQSRETQYF
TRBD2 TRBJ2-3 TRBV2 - TGTGCCAGCAGGAGGATGGGACTAGCGGTCCTTAGCACAGATACGCAGTATTTT CASRRMGLAVLSTDTQYF
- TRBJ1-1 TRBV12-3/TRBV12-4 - TGTGCCAGCAGCGGTGTGGGGGCTTTCTTT CASSGVGAFF
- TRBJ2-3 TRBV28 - TGTGCCAGCAGTCCTGCGACAGATACGCAGTATTTT CASSPATDTQYF
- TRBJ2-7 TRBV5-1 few TGCGCCAGCAGCTTGGGCGGGGTCTCCTACGAGCAGTACTTC CASSLGGVSYEQYF
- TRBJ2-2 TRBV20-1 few TGCAGTGCTAGACCGCTCCAGGGATTCACCGGGGAGCTGTTTTTT CSARPLQGFTGELFF
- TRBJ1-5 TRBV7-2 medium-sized TGTGCCAGCAGCTTAAGGGGTGGGTCTAGCAATCAGCCCCAGCATTTT CASSLRGGSSNQPQHF
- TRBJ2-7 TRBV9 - TGTGCCAGCAGCGCGACAGCGACATCCTACGAGCAGTACTTC CASSATATSYEQYF
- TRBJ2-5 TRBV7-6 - TGTGCCAGCAGCTTTGGTAACCAAGAGACCCAGTACTTC CASSFGNQETQYF
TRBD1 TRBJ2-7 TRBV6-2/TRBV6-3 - TGTGCCAGCAGCCCCGAATACCAGACAGGGGGAAACTTC CASSPEYQTGGNF
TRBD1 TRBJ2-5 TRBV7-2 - TGTGCCAGCAGCTTGGTGGACAGGGCTCAAGAGACCCAGTACTTC CASSLVDRAQETQYF
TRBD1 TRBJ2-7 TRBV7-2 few TGTGCCAGCAGCCCCGGGACAGGGGGCGGTTACGAGCAGTACTTC CASSPGTGGGYEQYF
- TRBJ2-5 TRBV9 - TGTGCCAGCAGCGTGGGTCTCGGAAGAGAGACCCAGTACTTC CASSVGLGRETQYF
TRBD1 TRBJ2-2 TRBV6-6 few TGTGCCAGCCAAGAACAGGGGCACGGGGAGCTGTTTTTT CASQEQGHGELFF
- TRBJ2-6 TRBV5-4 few TGTGCCAGCAGCTTGGTTGGGGGTTCTGGGGCCAACGTCCTGACTTTC CASSLVGGSGANVLTF
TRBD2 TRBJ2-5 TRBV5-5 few TGTGCCAGCAGCCTACTCTCCTTAGCGGGAGGGCCGGAGACCCAGTACTTC CASSLLSLAGGPETQYF
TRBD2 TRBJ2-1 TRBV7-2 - TGTGCCAGCAGCTATCGTTCGGGCGGGGGGGCCCTTGAGCAGTTCTTC CASSYRSGGGALEQFF
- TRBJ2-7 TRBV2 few TGTGCCAGCAGTGAAGGCGGCTACGAGCAGTACTTC CASSEGGYEQYF
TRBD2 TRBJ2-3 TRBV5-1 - TGCGCCAGCAGCGCCAGACTAGCGGGGATTAACACAGATACGCAGTGTTTT CASSARLAGINTDTQCF
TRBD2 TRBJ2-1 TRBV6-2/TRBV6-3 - TGTGCCAGCAGTTGGGGGGGAGAGCCTTACAATGAGCAGTTCTTC CASSWGGEPYNEQFF
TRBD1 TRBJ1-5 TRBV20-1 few TGCAGTGCTGTCGATCCACAGGGGCAGAGCAATCAGCCCCAGCATTTT CSAVDPQGQSNQPQHF
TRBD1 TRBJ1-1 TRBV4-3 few TGCGCCAGCAGCCAATCTGCGACAGGGTGGATAAACACTGAAGCTTTCTTT CASSQSATGWINTEAFF
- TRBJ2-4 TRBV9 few TGTGCCAGCAGCCCCGATCCGGACAGAGCCAAAAACATTCAGTACTTC CASSPDPDRAKNIQYF
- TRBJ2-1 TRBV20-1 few TGCAGTGCTTTAAACTTCGATCCCGAGAATGAGCAGTTCTTC CSALNFDPENEQFF